These 24 T cell receptor beta chains were all obtained from the same sample, sequenced in a study of blood T cell repertoires in COVID-19. Repertoires were generated with immunoSEQ multiplex PCR, while TCRdb's copy carries only in-frame clones and drops some. This table holds 130,000 or so clones, 75% to 90% found once. Source material: peripheral blood. The source is a man between 60 and 75 years old with active or convalescent COVID-19.

The gene calls are TRBV6-5 and TRBJ2-3; D is undetermined. The CDR3 runs 12 residues. The germline CDR1 and CDR2 sequences are MNHEY and SVGAGI. Between the trimmed V and J ends, which lost 5 bases and 4 bases, there was a span of 7 bases. CDR3 protein: CASSRLSDTQYF. The CDR3 DNA reads TGTGCCAGCAGTAGACTGTCAGATACGCAGTATTTT.

The chain is built from TRBV4-3 and TRBJ2-7; possible D gene TRBD1, 6 bases. The V and J ends lost 0 bases and 2 bases respectively, with 17 bases between them. The germline V gene has CDR1 LGHNA and CDR2 YSLEER. The CDR3 consists of 17 residues. The DNA for the CDR3 is TGCGCCAGCAGCCAAGAAGGGGTTAGGGGGATCACCTACGAGCAGTACTTC. This encodes CASSQEGVRGITYEQYF.

Points on this clone: Different DNA sequences within this sample yield the same CDR3. The V and J genes are TRBV7-9 and TRBJ2-2; a weak D match, TRBD2 (6 bases). Germline assignment: CDR1 SEHNR and CDR2 FQNEAQ (reference sequence). V gave up 0 bases and J gave up 4 bases, with 6 bases separating them. This CDR3 is 14 amino acids long. The CDR3 protein is CASSLAGGTGELFF. Written as DNA, the CDR3 is TGTGCCAGCAGCTTAGCGGGGGGCACCGGGGAGCTGTTTTTT.

The chain has TRBV7-9 and TRBJ2-3, with 8 bases matching TRBD2. Germline assignment: CDR1 SEHNR and CDR2 FQNEAQ (reference sequence). The CDR3 contains 17 residues. The junction had 14 bases not matched to a gene; V was cut back by 8 bases and J by 1 base. Here the CDR3 reads CASLQDGRAIGTDTQYF. Here the CDR3 DNA reads TGTGCCAGCCTCCAAGACGGGAGGGCCATTGGCACAGATACGCAGTATTTT.

V gene TRBV11-2 combines with J gene TRBJ2-7; TRBD2 matches at 7 bases. The trim removed 1 base at V and 4 bases at J, leaving 7 bases unmatched. The CDR3 loop spans 15 amino acids. Germline V lookup: CDR1 SGHAT, CDR2 FQNNGV. Here the CDR3 DNA reads TGTGCCAGCAGCTTAGTGGCGGGAGTTTCGTACGAGCAGTACTTC. This encodes CASSLVAGVSYEQYF.

J is TRBJ1-3 and V is TRBV3-1 (or the pseudogene TRBV3-2), with 7 bases lining up with TRBD1. Trimming cost V 3 bases and J 7 bases; bases outside gene matches: 6. The CDR3 runs 14 residues. Germline CDR1 LGHDT, CDR2 YNNKEL (reference sequence). The CDR3 region is CASSHLGQLNTIYF. The CDR3 DNA reads as TGTGCCAGCAGCCACCTGGGACAGCTCAACACCATATATTTT.

This rearrangement joins TRBV28 to TRBJ2-5, with a possible D match to TRBD1 (6 bases). Germline V gene sequence: CDR1 MDHEN, CDR2 SYDVKM. V was clipped by 7 bases and J by 5 bases, with 14 bases between them. The CDR3 has 13 residues. CDR3 region: CASTARGGETQYF. CDR3 bases: TGTGCCAGCACGGCCAGGGGCGGGGAGACCCAGTACTTC.

V usage is TRBV28 and J usage is TRBJ2-7; 12 nucleotides line up with TRBD1. CDR1 and CDR2 from the germline V gene are MDHEN and SYDVKM. The CDR3 consists of 14 residues. V lost 4 bases and J lost 7; bases outside the gene matches: 5. CDR3 in DNA: TGTGCCAGCAGTTGGGGACAGGGGGCGGGGGAGCAGTACTTC. Translated, it gives CASSWGQGAGEQYF.

The chain uses TRBV5-4 and TRBJ2-3; maybe TRBD2 (5 bases). V lost 4 bases, J lost 0 bases, and 15 bases lay in between. The CDR3 is made up of 16 amino acids. Germline CDR1 and CDR2: SGHNT and YYREEE (reference sequence). The CDR3 protein is CASSPDSVSSTDTQYF. The CDR3 DNA sequence: TGTGCCAGCAGCCCGGACTCGGTATCTAGCACAGATACGCAGTATTTT.

The table lists this clone with a count of one. This chain joins TRBV12-3 or TRBV12-4 and TRBJ1-1; no reliable D call. The CDR3 is made up of 13 amino acids. V shed 3 bases and J shed 1 base, with 6 bases lying between them. The CDR3 region has the DNA TGTGCCAGCAGTTTTGGAGGGAACACTGAAGCTTTCTTT. It yields the protein CASSFGGNTEAFF.

The chain links TRBV5-1 to TRBJ1-1, with D maybe TRBD1 (5 bases). The germline gives CDR1 SGHRS, CDR2 YFSETQ. The CDR3 runs 16 residues. V was cut by 5 bases and J by 1 base, with 18 bases left in between. The CDR3 DNA is TGCGCCAGCAGTCAAGCCCCCGACAGATCGAACACTGAAGCTTTCTTT. It yields the protein CASSQAPDRSNTEAFF.

The chain uses TRBV19 and TRBJ2-5; D not resolved. Germline lookup yields CDR1 LNHDA and CDR2 SQIVND (reference sequence). The CDR3 is made up of 13 amino acids. V was shortened by 4 bases and J by 4 bases, with 10 bases between the two germline ends. The CDR3 loop is CASSTRRGETQYF. The DNA of the CDR3 is TGTGCCAGTAGTACTCGACGAGGAGAGACCCAGTACTTC.

The CDR3 loop reads CASSPQGSYGYTF. CDR3 in DNA: TGCGCCAGCAGTCCACAGGGGAGCTATGGCTACACCTTC. V usage is TRBV10-1 and J usage is TRBJ1-2; 7 bases line up with TRBD1. V shed 5 bases, J shed 4 bases, and the junction held 4 bases outside the gene matches. In germline, CDR1 is WNHNN, CDR2 SYGVQD (reference sequence). The CDR3 extends over 13 amino acids.

V gene TRBV6-6 combines with J gene TRBJ2-7; D might be TRBD2 (6 bases). Germline CDR1 MNHNY, CDR2 SVGAGI (reference sequence). The CDR3 totals 13 residues. V lost 8 bases, J lost 0 bases, and 11 bases lay in between. CDR3 sequence reads: CASYGTFSYEQYF. CDR3 nucleotides: TGTGCCAGCTACGGGACTTTCTCCTACGAGCAGTACTTC.

The chain is built from TRBV7-6 and TRBJ2-1, with 10 bases that match TRBD2. Per the germline V gene, CDR1 is SGHVS and CDR2 is FNYEAQ. This CDR3 has 16 residues. V trimming: 1 base; J trimming: 9 bases; junction bases outside the gene matches: 9. CDR3 in amino acids: CASSLVSGRSVGEQFF. As DNA, the CDR3 is TGTGCCAGCAGCTTAGTTAGCGGGAGGAGTGTTGGTGAGCAGTTCTTC.

The chain carries TRBV5-5 and TRBJ1-4, with 7 nucleotides matching TRBD1. The J segment lost 8 bases and the V segment lost 1 base, leaving 5 bases of the junction unmatched. CDR3 length equals 14 residues. Germline-derived CDR1 and CDR2 are SGHKS and YYEKEE (reference sequence). The CDR3 DNA is TGTGCCAGCAGCTTGCAGACAGGGTGGGAAAAACTGTTTTTT. This encodes CASSLQTGWEKLFF.

This CDR3 is CASSFSRNTEAFF. The CDR3 DNA reads as TGTGCCAGCAGCTTCTCCCGGAACACTGAAGCTTTCTTT. The rearrangement uses TRBV7-8 and TRBJ1-1; D not certain. The CDR3 extends over 13 amino acids. CDR1 and CDR2 from the germline V gene are SGHVS and FQNEAQ. V was trimmed by 3 bases and J by 1 base, leaving 6 bases between them.

The chain has TRBV3-1 (or the pseudogene TRBV3-2) and TRBJ2-7; weak D call: TRBD2 (6 bases). The CDR3 is 16 amino acids. The V end lost 3 bases, the J end lost 6 bases, and 21 bases lay between the germline ends. Germline loops: CDR1 LGHDT, CDR2 YNNKEL (reference sequence). The CDR3 reads CASSHGTGRLPSEQYF. The CDR3 DNA is TGTGCCAGCAGCCACGGCACCGGGAGACTACCTAGCGAGCAGTACTTC.

V is TRBV18 and J is TRBJ1-4, with D tentatively TRBD1 (5 bases). The CDR3 contains 13 residues. Trimming left V 6 bases short and J 7 bases short, with 12 bases between. Germline V lookup: CDR1 KGHSH, CDR2 LQKENI. The CDR3: CASSPGGSEKLFF. The CDR3 DNA is TGTGCCAGCTCGCCGGGGGGGAGTGAAAAACTGTTTTTT. Together with reference TRBV18 and TRBJ1-4, the CDR3 gives the full variable domain: NAGVMQNPRHLVRRRGQEARLRCSPMKGHSHVYWYRQLPEEGLKFMVYLQKENIIDESGMPKERFSAEFPKEGPSILRIQQVVRGDSAAYFCASSPGGSEKLFFGSGTQLSVL.

The rearrangement uses TRBV6-1 and TRBJ1-2, with a weak D call TRBD1 (6 bases). CDR3 length: 15 amino acids. The germline CDR1 and CDR2 sequences are MNHNS and SASEGT. V lost 3 bases, J lost 7 bases, and 18 bases lay in between. Here the CDR3 reads CASSEGYQGSRGYTF. CDR3 in DNA: TGTGCCAGCAGTGAGGGGTATCAGGGGAGCCGTGGCTACACCTTC.

This clone was recorded a few times. A read error may account for a junction end that differs from germline. This chain uses TRBV7-9 with TRBJ2-5; tentatively, D is TRBD1 (6 bases). The CDR3 is 13 amino acids. The germline CDR1 and CDR2 sequences are SEHNR and FQNEAQ (reference sequence). Here the CDR3 reads CASILAGAETQYF. DNA for the CDR3: TGTGCCAGCATCTTAGCAGGGGCAGAGACCCAGTACTTC.

This clone was seen more than once but under ten times. V gene TRBV19 combines with J gene TRBJ1-6; D perhaps matches TRBD1 (6 bases). V was trimmed by 6 bases and J by 5 bases, leaving 14 bases between them. The V gene's germline CDR1 is LNHDA and CDR2 SQIVND (reference sequence). The CDR3 runs 15 residues. The CDR3 nucleotides are TGTGCCAGTAGCGAACAGGGCCTGGATAATTCACCCCTCCACTTT. Protein sequence: CASSEQGLDNSPLHF.

This chain joins TRBV7-2 and TRBJ2-3, with 14 bases fitting TRBD2. CDR1 is SGHTA, CDR2 FQGNSA, per germline. After removal of 4 bases from V and 7 bases from J, the junction contained 4 bases not matched to a gene. There are 15 residues in the CDR3. This CDR3 reads CASSSTSGRANTQYF. CDR3 bases: TGTGCCAGCAGCTCGACTAGCGGGAGGGCGAATACGCAGTATTTT.

The chain combines TRBV6-6 with TRBJ2-7; 9 bases match TRBD1. V was clipped by 6 bases and J by 6 bases; unmatched bases: 12. The CDR3 spans 15 residues. Germline assignment: CDR1 MNHNY and CDR2 SVGAGI (reference sequence). CDR3 amino acids: CASRNNDRGGVEQYF. The CDR3 region has the DNA TGTGCCAGCAGAAACAATGACAGGGGGGGGGTCGAGCAGTACTTC.